The present T cell receptor beta chain was sequenced within a study of cytotoxic CD8 clonotypes in ibrutinib-treated CLL. Across the whole study: Patients gave response samples after a median about eleven months of treatment, range 6 to 36.

As concerns this clone: Its antigen is not identified.

The data were produced by immunoSEQ multiplex PCR, yet TCRdb's version contains in-frame clones alone and is incomplete. The sample has around 33,000 clones; 49% are singletons. CDR1 is SNHLY and CDR2 is FYNNEI in the germline V gene. V dropped 2 bases and J dropped 4; count of bases not matched to a gene: 1. The CDR3 extends over 14 amino acids. Notes on the study in general: Clonotypes that were public were uncommon, and they contracted or stayed stable on treatment. Timing of sampling differed between sustained-remission and progressing patients.

This material consisted of PBMCs, taken before ibrutinib treatment. This clonotype was obtained from a human donor with chronic lymphocytic leukemia. The chain links TRBV2 to TRBJ2-2; 7 nucleotides match TRBD1. CDR3 residues: CASSEQGVTGELFF. The CDR3 DNA reads as TGTGCCAGCAGTGAACAGGGGGTCACCGGGGAGCTGTTTTTT.